The TCR beta chain under discussion was sequenced for a study of blood T cell repertoires in COVID-19. Study-wide background: Sites in the United States, Italy and Spain provided acute and convalescent COVID-19 samples.

The Seattle site enrolled patients during active infection and followed them longitudinally. Source study methods: Amplification with reference gene primers provided the estimates of nucleated cell counts. Profiled with immunoSEQ multiplex PCR; TCRdb holds only in-frame clones, not every one. V, J and clone size derive from that table, while D and trimming were established from the DNA sequence. The table records some 58,000 clones, approximately 80% of them present only once. The specimen sequenced was peripheral blood. This receptor was obtained from a man aged 50 to 59 with COVID-19, enrolled during active disease.

This chain's CDR3 is CSVGRSTEAFF. In DNA, the CDR3 is TGCAGCGTTGGTCGGAGCACTGAAGCTTTCTTT. The chain couples TRBV29-1 to TRBJ1-1, with no clear D. This CDR3 contains 11 residues. Trimming shortened V by 4 bases and J by 4 bases, and 7 bases separated the two germline ends. The germline V gene has CDR1 SQVTM and CDR2 ANQGSEA.